This TCR beta chain stems from a study of blood T cells in healthy people across ages. Study outcomes and limitations: Age showed a roughly linear inverse relationship with TCR beta diversity per million T cells.

Total RNA was extracted at no less than 5 micrograms per sample. This clonotype came up many times. The antigen is unknown. The use of a sample-barcoded 5' primer and a J-beta primer mix characterized a second PCR of roughly 6 to 11 cycles. Each CDR3 protein is one row after TCRdb ran MiXCR on the 5' RACE reads. The sample includes about 1.6 million distinct CDR3 sequences, about 32% seen only once; the top ten take around 11%. This CDR3 contains 14 residues. The V gene's germline CDR1 is MDHEN and CDR2 SYDVKM. Trimming shortened V by 7 bases and J by 1 base, and 12 bases separated the two germline ends.

This sequence originates from a woman in her twenties or thirties in good health. What was sequenced was blood. J is TRBJ2-3 and V is TRBV28, with a tentative D call TRBD2 (5 bases). In DNA, the CDR3 is TGTGCCAGCAACCGGGGTCGGCGCACAGATACGCAGTATTTT. Encoded protein: CASNRGRRTDTQYF.